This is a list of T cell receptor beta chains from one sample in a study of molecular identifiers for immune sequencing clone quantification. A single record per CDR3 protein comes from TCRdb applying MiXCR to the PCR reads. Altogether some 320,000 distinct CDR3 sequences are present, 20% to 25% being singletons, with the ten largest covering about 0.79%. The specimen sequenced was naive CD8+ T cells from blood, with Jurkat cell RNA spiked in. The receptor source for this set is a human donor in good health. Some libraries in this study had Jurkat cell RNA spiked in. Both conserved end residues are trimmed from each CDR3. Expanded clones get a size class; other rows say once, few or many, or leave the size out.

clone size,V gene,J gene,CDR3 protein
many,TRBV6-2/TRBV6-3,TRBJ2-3,ASSYPGGDTQY
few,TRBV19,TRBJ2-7,ASSIVGVDEQY
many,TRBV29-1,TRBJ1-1,SVAGTGVMNTEAF
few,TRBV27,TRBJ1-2,ASKVSGYPNYGYT
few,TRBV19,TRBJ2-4,ASSSGGGTTKNIQY
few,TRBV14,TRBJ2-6,ASPPTSGGRAGANVLT
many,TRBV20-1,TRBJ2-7,SAKSGSGPLYEQY
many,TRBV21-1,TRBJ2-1,ASRQSSGSGINEQF
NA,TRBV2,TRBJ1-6,ASMGSSSYNSPLH
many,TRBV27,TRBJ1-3,ASSFGGSGNTIY
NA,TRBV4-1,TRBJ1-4,TSSQAPGYMSEKLF
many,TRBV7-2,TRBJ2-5,ASSQGPPGNQETQY
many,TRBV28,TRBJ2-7,ASSYRAQPYEQY
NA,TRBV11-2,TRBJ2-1,ASSHRAITYNEQF
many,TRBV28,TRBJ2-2,ASSPSGRPVTGELF
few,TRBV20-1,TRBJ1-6,SAGGDANNSPLH
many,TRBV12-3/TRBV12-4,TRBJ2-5,ASSPRDRGLETQY
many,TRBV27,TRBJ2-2,ASSLRGPLGELF
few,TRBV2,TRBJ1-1,ATQGAIDTEAF
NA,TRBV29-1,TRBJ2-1,SVVDQSSYNEQF
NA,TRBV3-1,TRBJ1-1,ASRDRAGTEAF
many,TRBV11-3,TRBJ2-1,ASSQRQGAYNEQF